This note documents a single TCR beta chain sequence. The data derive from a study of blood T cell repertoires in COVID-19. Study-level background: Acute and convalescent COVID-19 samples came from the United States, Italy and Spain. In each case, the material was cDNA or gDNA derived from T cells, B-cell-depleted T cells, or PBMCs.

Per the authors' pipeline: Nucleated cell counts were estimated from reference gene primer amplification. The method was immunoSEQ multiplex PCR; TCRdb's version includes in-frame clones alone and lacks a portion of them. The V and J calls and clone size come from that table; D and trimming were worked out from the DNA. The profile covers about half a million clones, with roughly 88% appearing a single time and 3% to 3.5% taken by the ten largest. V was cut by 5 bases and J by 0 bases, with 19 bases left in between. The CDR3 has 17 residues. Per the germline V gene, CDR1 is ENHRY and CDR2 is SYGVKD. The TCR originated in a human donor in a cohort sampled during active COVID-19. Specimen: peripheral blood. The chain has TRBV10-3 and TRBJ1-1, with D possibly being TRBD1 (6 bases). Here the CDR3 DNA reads TGTGCCATCAGTCCACGGGAGGGAACAGGGATGAACACTGAAGCTTTCTTT. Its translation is CAISPREGTGMNTEAFF.